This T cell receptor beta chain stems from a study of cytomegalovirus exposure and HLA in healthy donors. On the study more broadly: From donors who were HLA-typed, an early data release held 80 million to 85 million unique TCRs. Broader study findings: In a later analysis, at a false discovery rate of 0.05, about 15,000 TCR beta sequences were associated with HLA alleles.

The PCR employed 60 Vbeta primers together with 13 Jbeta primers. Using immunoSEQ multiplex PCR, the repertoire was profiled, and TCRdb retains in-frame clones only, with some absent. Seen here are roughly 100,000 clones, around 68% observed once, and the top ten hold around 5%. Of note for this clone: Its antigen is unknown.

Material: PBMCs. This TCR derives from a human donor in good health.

This chain's CDR3 is CASTSDRALGDTQYF. CDR3 in DNA: TGTGCCAGTACCTCGGACAGGGCGCTGGGGGATACGCAGTATTTT. The chain joins TRBV19 to TRBJ2-3, with TRBD1 matching 8 bases. Germline V gene lookup returns CDR1 LNHDA and CDR2 SQIVND (reference sequence). The CDR3 spans 15 residues. V shed 7 bases and J 6 bases; nucleotides not matched to a gene: 12.